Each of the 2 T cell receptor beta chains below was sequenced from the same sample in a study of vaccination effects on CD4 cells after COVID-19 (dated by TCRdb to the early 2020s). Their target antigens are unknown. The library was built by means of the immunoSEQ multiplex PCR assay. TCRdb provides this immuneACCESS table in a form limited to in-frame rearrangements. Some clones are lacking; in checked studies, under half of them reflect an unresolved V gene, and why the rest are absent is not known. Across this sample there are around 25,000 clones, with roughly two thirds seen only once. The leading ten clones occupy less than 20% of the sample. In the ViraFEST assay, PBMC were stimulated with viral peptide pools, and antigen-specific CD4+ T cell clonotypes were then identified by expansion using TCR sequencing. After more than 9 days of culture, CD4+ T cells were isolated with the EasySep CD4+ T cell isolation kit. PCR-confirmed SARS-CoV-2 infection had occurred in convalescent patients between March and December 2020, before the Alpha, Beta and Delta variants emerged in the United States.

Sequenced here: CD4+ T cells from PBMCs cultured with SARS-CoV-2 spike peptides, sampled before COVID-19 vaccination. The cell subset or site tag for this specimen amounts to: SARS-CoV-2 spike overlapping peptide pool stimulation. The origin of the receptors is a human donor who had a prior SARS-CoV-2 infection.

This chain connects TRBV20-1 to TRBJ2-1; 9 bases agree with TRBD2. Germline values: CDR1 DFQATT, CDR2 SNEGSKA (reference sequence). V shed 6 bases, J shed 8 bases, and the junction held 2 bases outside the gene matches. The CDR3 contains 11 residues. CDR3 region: CSAQRGDEQFF. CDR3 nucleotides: TGCAGTGCCCAGCGGGGGGATGAGCAGTTCTTC.

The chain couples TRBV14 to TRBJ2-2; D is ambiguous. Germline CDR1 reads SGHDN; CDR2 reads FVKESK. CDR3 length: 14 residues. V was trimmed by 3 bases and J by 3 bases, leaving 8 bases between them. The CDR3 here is CASSQYLYTGELFF. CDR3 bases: TGTGCCAGCAGCCAGTACCTCTACACCGGGGAGCTGTTTTTT. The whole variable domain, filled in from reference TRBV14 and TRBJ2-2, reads EAGVTQFPSHSVIEKGQTVTLRCDPISGHDNLYWYRRVMGKEIKFLLHFVKESKQDESGMPNNRFLAERTGGTYSTLKVQPAELEDSGVYFCASSQYLYTGELFFGEGSRLTVL.